This T cell receptor (beta chain) was identified during a study of PD-L1 blockade in urothelial cancer. Study at large: Males with urothelial cancer arising in the bladder constituted most of the 29 patients. Blood was tested 3 weeks (second dose) and 6 weeks into treatment.

PCRs each included synthetic TCR analog templates spiked in. The protocol was immunoSEQ multiplex PCR, while the TCRdb copy is restricted to in-frame clones and leaves out a portion. Of more than 95,000 clones listed, roughly 82% are singletons. This clone has only one observation. The time point is: peripheral blood 6 weeks after treatment start. CDR1 is MNHEY, CDR2 SVGAGI, per germline. The CDR3 sequence is 14 residues long. V lost 5 bases to trimming and J lost 4 bases, with 11 bases between them. This chain links TRBV6-5 with TRBJ2-2; D unresolved. Sequenced material: PBMCs, taken around atezolizumab (anti-PD-L1) treatment. The receptor was derived from a man aged 45 to 65 with urothelial cancer. This CDR3 is CASSPAAGTGELFF. The DNA of the CDR3 is TGTGCCAGCAGTCCCGCCGCCGGCACCGGGGAGCTGTTTTTT.